This TCR beta chain comes out of a study of shared clonotypes between healthy human individuals. About this clone itself: Its target is not known.

The CDR3 spans 14 residues. V was clipped by 3 bases and J by 12 bases; unmatched bases: 13. Germline CDR1 reads SGHNT; CDR2 reads YYREEE (reference sequence). The naive CD8 fraction comprised CD45RO-negative cells positively selected for CCR7 and excluded terminally differentiated effector memory CD45RA+ cells. The study drew its donors from healthy HIV-negative adults without recent acute infections or vaccinations. Here immunoSEQ multiplex PCR was the method, and the copy in TCRdb shows in-frame clones only, minus some. The data contain roughly 770,000 clones, about 97% of them seen just once; the ten biggest clones take up under 0.3%. Study-wide results and limits: Shared across a few donors were 4% to 6% of the naive CD4 clonotypes. The study generally estimated greater richness for naive than memory subsets.

This clonotype was obtained from a man younger than 40 in good health. The material sequenced was naive CD8+ T cells sorted from blood. The V call is TRBV5-4, the J call TRBJ2-7, with 9 bases identical to TRBD1. CDR3 residues: CASSWSATGGLVYF. The DNA for the CDR3 is TGTGCCAGCAGCTGGAGCGCGACAGGGGGTCTTGTGTACTTC.